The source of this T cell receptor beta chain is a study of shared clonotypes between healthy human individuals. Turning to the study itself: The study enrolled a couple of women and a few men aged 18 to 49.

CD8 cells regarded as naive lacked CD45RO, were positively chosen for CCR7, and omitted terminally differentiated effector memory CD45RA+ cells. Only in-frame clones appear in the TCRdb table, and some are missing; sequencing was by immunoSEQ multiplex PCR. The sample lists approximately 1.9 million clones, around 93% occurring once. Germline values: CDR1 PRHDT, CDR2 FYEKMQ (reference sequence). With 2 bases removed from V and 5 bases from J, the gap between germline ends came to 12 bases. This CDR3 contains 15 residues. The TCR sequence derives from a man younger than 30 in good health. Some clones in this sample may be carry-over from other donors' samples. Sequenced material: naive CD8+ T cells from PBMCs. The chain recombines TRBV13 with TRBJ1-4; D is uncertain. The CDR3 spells CASSLNLAGNEKLFF. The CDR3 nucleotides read TGTGCCAGCAGCTTAAACCTCGCAGGCAATGAAAAACTGTTTTTT.